This TCR beta chain was captured by sequencing in a study of blood T cell repertoires in COVID-19. The overall study: Material from acute and convalescent COVID-19 was sourced from the United States, Italy and Spain. Sources were T cells, B-cell-depleted T cells, or PBMCs; the material itself was cDNA or gDNA.

The CDR3 runs 16 residues. CDR1 and CDR2 from the germline V gene are MDHEN and SYDVKM. J gave up 0 bases and V 7 bases, and 5 bases lay outside the gene matches. Source study methods: Quantification of nucleated cells was approximated via reference gene primer amplification. The protocol was immunoSEQ multiplex PCR, while the TCRdb copy is restricted to in-frame clones and leaves out a portion. V, J and clone size derive from that table, while D and trimming were established from the DNA sequence. Among some 190,000 clones listed, 88% were seen once. The receptor comes from a human donor in a cohort sampled during active COVID-19. This chain connects TRBV28 to TRBJ1-3; 11 nucleotides match TRBD1. The sequenced material came from peripheral blood. CDR3 in amino acids: CASKGQGADSGNTIYF. The CDR3 region has the DNA TGTGCCAGCAAAGGACAGGGGGCCGACTCTGGAAACACCATATATTTT.